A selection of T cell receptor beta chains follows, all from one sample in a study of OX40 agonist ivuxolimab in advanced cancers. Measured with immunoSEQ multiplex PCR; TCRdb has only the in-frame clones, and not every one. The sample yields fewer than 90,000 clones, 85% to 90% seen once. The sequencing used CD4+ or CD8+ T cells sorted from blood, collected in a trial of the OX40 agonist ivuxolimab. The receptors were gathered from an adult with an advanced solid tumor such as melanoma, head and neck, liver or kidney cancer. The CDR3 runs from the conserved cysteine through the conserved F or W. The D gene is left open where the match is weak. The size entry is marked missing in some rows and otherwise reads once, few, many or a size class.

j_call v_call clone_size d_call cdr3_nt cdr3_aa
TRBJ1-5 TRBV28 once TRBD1 TGTGCCAGCACCTCGACTATAGGGGGCTATCAGCCCCAGCATTTT CASTSTIGGYQPQHF
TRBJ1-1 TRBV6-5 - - TGTGCCAGCAGTTTACCGGGACAAACTGAAGCTTTCTTT CASSLPGQTEAFF
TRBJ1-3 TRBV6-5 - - TGTGCCAGCAGTTACTCGGGCACGGCAAACACCATATATTTT CASSYSGTANTIYF
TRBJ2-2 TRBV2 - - TGTGCCAGCAGTGAAATTCGGGGGGCGGCCGGGGAGCTGTTTTTT CASSEIRGAAGELFF
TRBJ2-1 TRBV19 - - TGTGCCAGTAGTGCCTCACAGGACAATGAGCAGTTCTTC CASSASQDNEQFF
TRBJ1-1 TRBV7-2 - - TGTGCCAGCAGTTATAACTGGGTAAACACTGAAGCTTTCTTT CASSYNWVNTEAFF
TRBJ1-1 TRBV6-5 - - TGTGCCAGTCAACATGGGACAAGGGGCACTGAAGCTTTCTTT CASQHGTRGTEAFF
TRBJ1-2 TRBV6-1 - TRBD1 TGTGCCAGCAGTCTTGACCCCGGGACAGTTTATGGCTACACCTTC CASSLDPGTVYGYTF
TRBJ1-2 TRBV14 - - TGTGCCAGCAGCCAAGGGGGGACGGGGGGCGACTATGGCTACACCTTC CASSQGGTGGDYGYTF
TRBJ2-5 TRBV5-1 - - TGCGCCAGCAGGTCAGCGGCAGCTGAGACCCAGTACTTC CASRSAAAETQYF
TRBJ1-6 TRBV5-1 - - TGTGCCAGCAGCTCGCCGGGGGGGCGGAGAGCACCCCTCCACTTT CASSSPGGRRAPLHF
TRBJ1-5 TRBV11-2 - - TGTGCCAGCAGCTTAGAAGGGGCGAGCAATCAGCCCCAGCATTTT CASSLEGASNQPQHF
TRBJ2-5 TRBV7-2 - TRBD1 TGTGCCAGCAGCCAGCATTTCGCGACAGGGGTAGGAGAGACCCAGTACTTC CASSQHFATGVGETQYF
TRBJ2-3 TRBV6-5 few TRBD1 TGTGCCAGCATTTCAGGGGGCGGTGATACGCAGTATTTT CASISGGGDTQYF
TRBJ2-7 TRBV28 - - TGTGCCACCCTGCGGAACGGGAACGAGCAGTACTTC CATLRNGNEQYF
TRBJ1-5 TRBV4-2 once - TGTGCCAGCAGCCAAGATCCGCAGCGGGGGCTCTACCAGCCCCAGCATTTT CASSQDPQRGLYQPQHF
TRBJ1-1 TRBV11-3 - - TGTGCCAGCAGCTTAGGGGGTCAGGAAGCTTTCTTT CASSLGGQEAFF
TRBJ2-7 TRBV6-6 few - TGTGCCAGCAGTTACCTCCTAGCAGACTACGAGCAGTACTTC CASSYLLADYEQYF
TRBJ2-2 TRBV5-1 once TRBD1 TGCGCCAGCAGCGTACAGGGGGCAAACACCGGGGAGCTGTTTTTT CASSVQGANTGELFF
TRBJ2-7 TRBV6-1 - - TGTGCCAGCTCAGGGACCAGCTACGAGCAGTACTTC CASSGTSYEQYF
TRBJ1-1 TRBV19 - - TGTGCCAGTAGTAGTATCTATGCCTCCGGCACTGAAGCTTTCTTT CASSSIYASGTEAFF
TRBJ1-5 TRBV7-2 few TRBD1 TGTGCCAGCAACGAACAGGGGGCGAGCAATCAGCCCCAGCATTTT CASNEQGASNQPQHF
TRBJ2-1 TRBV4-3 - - TGCGCCAGCAGCCTAGGACTAAAGAGCTCCTACAATGAGCAGTTCTTC CASSLGLKSSYNEQFF
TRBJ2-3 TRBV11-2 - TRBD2 TGTGCCAGCACCCCTCTAGCGGTTAGCACAGATACGCAGTATTTT CASTPLAVSTDTQYF
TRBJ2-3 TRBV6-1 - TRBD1 TGTGCCAGCACCGACGGACAGGGGGCAGTTACGCAGTATTTT CASTDGQGAVTQYF
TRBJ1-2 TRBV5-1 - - TGCGCCAGCAGCTTCTTCGGGGGCGATGGCTACACCTTC CASSFFGGDGYTF
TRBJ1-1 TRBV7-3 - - TGTGCCAGCAGCTCTGCTCAGAACACTGAAGCTTTCTTT CASSSAQNTEAFF
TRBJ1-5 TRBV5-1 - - TGCGCCAGCAGCTTCGATGGATCAGGGCAACAGCCCCAGCATTTT CASSFDGSGQQPQHF
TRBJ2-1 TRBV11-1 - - TGTGCCAGCAGCCCGGATCTCGGACAATTCTCCTACAATGAGCAGTTCTTC CASSPDLGQFSYNEQFF
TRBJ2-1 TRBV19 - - TGTGCCAGTAGTACGTTCAGGGACCGGGAGCAGTTCTTC CASSTFRDREQFF
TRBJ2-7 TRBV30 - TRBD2 TGTGCCTGGAGACCGGGACTAGCGATCCACGAGCAGTACTTC CAWRPGLAIHEQYF